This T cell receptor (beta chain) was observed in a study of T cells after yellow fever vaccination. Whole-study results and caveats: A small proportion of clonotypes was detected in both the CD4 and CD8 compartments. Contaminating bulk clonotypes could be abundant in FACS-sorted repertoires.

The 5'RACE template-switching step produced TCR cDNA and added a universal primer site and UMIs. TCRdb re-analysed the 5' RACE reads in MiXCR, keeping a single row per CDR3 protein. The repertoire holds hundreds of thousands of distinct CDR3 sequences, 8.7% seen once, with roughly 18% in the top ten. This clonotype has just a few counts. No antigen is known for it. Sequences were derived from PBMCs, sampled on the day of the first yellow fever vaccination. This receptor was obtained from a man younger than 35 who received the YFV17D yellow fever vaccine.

In nucleotides, the CDR3 is TGTGCCGCGGGACTAGCGGGGTTAAATGAGCAGTTCTTC. Amino acids: CAAGLAGLNEQFF. The rearrangement joins TRBV10-3 to TRBJ2-1; TRBD2 matches 13 bases. Germline assignment: CDR1 ENHRY and CDR2 SYGVKD. CDR3 length: 13 amino acids. V shed 11 bases, J shed 7 bases, and the junction held 5 bases outside the gene matches.